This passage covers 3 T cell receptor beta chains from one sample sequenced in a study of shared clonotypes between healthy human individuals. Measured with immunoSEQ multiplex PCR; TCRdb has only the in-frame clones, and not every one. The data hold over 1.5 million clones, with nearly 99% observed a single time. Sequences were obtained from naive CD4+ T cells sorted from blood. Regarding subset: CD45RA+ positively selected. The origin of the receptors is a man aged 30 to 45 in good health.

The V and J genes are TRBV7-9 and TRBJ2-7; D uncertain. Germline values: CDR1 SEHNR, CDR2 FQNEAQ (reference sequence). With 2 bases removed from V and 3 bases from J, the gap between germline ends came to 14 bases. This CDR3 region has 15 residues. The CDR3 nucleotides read TGTGCCAGCAGCTTACCCGCCCTTGAAGACTACGAGCAGTACTTC. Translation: CASSLPALEDYEQYF.

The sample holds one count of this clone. CDR3 nucleotide sequence: TGCAGCGCCCCGGGAGGAAACACTGAAGCTTTCTTT. Encoded protein: CSAPGGNTEAFF. This sequence joins TRBV29-1 and TRBJ1-1, with D unresolved. The V end lost 7 bases, the J end lost 2 bases, and 11 bases lay between the germline ends. Germline V gene lookup returns CDR1 SQVTM and CDR2 ANQGSEA. This CDR3 has 12 amino acids.

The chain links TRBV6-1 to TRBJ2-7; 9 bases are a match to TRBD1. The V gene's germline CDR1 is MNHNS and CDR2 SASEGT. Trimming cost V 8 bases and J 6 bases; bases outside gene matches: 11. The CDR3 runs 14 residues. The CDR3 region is CASVTGTGPFEQYF. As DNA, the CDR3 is TGTGCCAGCGTTACCGGGACAGGGCCCTTCGAGCAGTACTTC.